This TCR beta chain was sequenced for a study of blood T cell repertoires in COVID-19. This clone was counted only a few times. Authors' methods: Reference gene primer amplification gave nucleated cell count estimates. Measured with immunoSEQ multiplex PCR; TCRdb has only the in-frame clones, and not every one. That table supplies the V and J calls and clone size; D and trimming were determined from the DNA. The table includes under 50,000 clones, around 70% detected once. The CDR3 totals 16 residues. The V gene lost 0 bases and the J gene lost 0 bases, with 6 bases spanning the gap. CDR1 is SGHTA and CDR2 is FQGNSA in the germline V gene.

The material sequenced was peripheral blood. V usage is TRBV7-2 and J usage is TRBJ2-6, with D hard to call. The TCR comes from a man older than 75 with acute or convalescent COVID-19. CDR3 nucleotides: TGTGCCAGCAGCTTAGCTTTCAGCTCTGGGGCCAACGTCCTGACTTTC. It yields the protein CASSLAFSSGANVLTF.